This entry describes one TCR beta chain. This sample is drawn from a study of blood T cell repertoires in COVID-19. On the study more broadly: In each case, the material was cDNA or gDNA derived from T cells, B-cell-depleted T cells, or PBMCs.

Germline-derived CDR1 and CDR2 are SGHRS and YFSETQ. This CDR3 comprises 13 residues. V shed 3 bases and J 15 bases; nucleotides not matched to a gene: 6. TCRdb keeps only in-frame clones here, not all; method: immunoSEQ multiplex PCR. Of more than 200,000 clones listed, 84% were seen once; the top ten hold 10% to 13%. This clonotype was obtained from a woman aged 80 or over with COVID-19, enrolled during active disease. V and J are TRBV5-1 and TRBJ2-3, with 14 bases identical to TRBD2. Sequenced: peripheral blood. The CDR3 region has the DNA TGCGCCAGCAGCTCCGGACTAGCGGGGGGCACATATTTT. Translating gives CASSSGLAGGTYF.